One T cell receptor (beta chain) is described in this entry. The target antigen is unknown. The CDR3 is 15 residues long. The germline CDR1 and CDR2 sequences are LNHDA and SQIVND (reference sequence). V gave up 5 bases and J gave up 3 bases; unmatched junction bases: 3. This sample is drawn from a study of cytomegalovirus exposure and HLA in healthy donors. General observations from the study: Highly shared sequence variants in one cluster were likely a sequencing artifact.

PCR was performed using 60 Vbeta and 13 Jbeta primers. Assay used: immunoSEQ multiplex PCR; TCRdb lists only in-frame clones, some missing. The table lists roughly 170,000 clones, approximately 84% of them singletons. The genes are TRBV19 and TRBJ2-7; TRBD2 aligns across 14 bases. The sequenced sample consisted of PBMCs. The source of this sequence is a girl aged 10-17 years in good health and CMV-seropositive. The CDR3 loop is CASSWGTSGGYEQYF. CDR3 DNA: TGTGCCAGTAGTTGGGGGACTAGCGGGGGCTACGAGCAGTACTTC.